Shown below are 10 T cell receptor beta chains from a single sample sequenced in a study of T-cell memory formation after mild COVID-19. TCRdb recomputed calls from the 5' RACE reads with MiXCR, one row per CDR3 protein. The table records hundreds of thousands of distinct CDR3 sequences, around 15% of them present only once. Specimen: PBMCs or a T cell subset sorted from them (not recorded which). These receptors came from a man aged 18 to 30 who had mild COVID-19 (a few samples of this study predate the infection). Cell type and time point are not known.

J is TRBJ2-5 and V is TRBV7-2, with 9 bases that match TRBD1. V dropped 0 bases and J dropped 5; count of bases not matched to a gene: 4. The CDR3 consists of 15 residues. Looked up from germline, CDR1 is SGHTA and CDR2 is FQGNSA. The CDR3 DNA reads TGTGCCAGCAGCTTAGCACAGGGGGCTTTTGAGACCCAGTACTTC. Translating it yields CASSLAQGAFETQYF.

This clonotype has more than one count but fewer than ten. Written as DNA, the CDR3 is TGTGCCAGCAGCTCCGGACTAGCGGGGGAGGGTGAGCAGTTCTTC. Encoded protein: CASSSGLAGEGEQFF. The chain uses TRBV7-2 and TRBJ2-1; 13 bases are shared with TRBD2. V lost 4 bases and J lost 9; bases outside the gene matches: 6. The CDR3 consists of 15 residues. Germline V CDR1 and CDR2: SGHTA, FQGNSA.

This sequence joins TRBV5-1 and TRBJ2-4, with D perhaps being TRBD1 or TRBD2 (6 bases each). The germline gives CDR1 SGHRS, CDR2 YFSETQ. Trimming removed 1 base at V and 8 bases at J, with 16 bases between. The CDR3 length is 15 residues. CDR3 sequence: CASSLNRAEGDIQYF. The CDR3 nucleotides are TGCGCCAGCAGCTTGAACAGGGCGGAGGGGGACATTCAGTACTTC. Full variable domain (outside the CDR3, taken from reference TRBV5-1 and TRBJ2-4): KAGVTQTPRYLIKTRGQQVTLSCSPISGHRSVSWYQQTPGQGLQFLFEYFSETQRNKGNFPGRFSGRQFSNSRSEMNVSTLELGDSALYLCASSLNRAEGDIQYFGAGTRLSVL.

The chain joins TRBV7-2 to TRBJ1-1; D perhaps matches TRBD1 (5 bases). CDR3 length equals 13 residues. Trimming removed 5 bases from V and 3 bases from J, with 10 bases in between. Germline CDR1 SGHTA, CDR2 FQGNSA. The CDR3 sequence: CASSPGGHTEAFF. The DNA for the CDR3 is TGTGCCAGCAGCCCTGGGGGTCACACTGAAGCTTTCTTT.

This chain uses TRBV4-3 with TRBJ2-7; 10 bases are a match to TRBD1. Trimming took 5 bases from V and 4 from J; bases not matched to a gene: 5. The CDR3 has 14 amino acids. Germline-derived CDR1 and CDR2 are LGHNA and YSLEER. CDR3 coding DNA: TGCGCCAGCAGCATCGGGACAGGGGTATACGAGCAGTACTTC. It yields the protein CASSIGTGVYEQYF.

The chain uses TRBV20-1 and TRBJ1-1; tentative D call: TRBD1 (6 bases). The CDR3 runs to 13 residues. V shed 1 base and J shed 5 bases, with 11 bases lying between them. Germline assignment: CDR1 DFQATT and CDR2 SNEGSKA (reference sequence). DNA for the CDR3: TGCAGTGCTAGAGGAACAGGGTGGACTGAAGCTTTCTTT. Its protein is CSARGTGWTEAFF.

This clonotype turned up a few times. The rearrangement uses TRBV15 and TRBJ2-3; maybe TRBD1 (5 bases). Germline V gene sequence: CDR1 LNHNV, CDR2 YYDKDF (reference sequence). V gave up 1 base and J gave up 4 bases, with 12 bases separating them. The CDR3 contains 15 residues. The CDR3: CATSRVTGISDTQYF. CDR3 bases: TGTGCCACCAGCAGAGTCACAGGTATATCAGATACGCAGTATTTT.

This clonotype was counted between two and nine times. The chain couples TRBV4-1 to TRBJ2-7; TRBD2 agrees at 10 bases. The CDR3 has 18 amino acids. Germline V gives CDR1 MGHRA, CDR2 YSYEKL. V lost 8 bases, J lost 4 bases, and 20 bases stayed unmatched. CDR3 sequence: CASSLERLAGGLGYEQYF. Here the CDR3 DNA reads TGCGCCAGCTCGTTGGAAAGGTTAGCGGGGGGTCTGGGGTACGAGCAGTACTTC.

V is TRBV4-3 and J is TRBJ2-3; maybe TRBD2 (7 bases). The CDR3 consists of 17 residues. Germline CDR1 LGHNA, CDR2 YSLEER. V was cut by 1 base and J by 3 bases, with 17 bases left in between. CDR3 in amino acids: CASSQAVGGGATDTQYF. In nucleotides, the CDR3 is TGCGCCAGCAGCCAAGCGGTTGGCGGGGGCGCAACAGATACGCAGTATTTT.

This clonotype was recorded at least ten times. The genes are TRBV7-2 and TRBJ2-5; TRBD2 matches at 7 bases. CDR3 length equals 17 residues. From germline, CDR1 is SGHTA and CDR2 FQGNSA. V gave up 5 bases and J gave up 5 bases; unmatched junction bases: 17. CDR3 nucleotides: TGTGCCAGCAGCCGGATGTTGTTGACGGGGGGAGGGGAGACCCAGTACTTC. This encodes CASSRMLLTGGGETQYF.